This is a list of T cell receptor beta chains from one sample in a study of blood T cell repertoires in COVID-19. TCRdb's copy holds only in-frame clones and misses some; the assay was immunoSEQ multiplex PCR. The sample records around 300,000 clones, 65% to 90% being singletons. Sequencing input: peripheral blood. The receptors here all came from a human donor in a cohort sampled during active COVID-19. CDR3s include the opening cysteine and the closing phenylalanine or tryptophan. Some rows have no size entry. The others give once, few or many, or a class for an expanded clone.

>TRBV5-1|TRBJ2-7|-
CASSLAAGPPYEQYF
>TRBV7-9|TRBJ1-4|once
CASSRQGVNEKLFF
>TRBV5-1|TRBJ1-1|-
CASSLRGGGNTEAFF
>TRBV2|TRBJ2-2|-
CAIPGTGRAPEGGELFF
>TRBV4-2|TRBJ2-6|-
CASSQDRGKGANVLTF
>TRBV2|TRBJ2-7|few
CASNRQGAEEQYF
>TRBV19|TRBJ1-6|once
CASTWAATSYNSPLHF
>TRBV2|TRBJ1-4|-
CASNGGSGTGGEKLFF
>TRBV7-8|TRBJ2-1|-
CASSLERFDEQFF
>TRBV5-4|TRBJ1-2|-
CASSIRRDKNYGYTF
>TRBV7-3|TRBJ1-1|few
CASSLGQGNTEAFF
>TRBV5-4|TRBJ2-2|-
CASSLGLAKNTGELFF
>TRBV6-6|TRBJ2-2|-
CASSSGPRGTGELFF
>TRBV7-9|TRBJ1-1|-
CASSLQVMNTEAFF
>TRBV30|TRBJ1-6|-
CAWNKGPPDSPLHF
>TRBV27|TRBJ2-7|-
CASSFRGQNYEQYF
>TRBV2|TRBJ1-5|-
CASGDRGGPNQPQHF
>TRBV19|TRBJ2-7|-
CASRTLTSGDSHEQYF
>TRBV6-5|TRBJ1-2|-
CASRHRGLGGYTF
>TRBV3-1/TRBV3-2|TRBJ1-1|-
CASSSSREKAFF
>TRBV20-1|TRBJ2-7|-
CSASPRTGTYEQYF
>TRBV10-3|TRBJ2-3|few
CAISASDTQYF
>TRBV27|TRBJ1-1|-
CASSGGGGTEAFF
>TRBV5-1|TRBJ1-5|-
CASSLDEYQPQHF
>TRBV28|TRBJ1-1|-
CASRHTGMNTEAFF
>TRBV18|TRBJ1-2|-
CASSPTTGLSIYTF
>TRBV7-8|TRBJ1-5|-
CASSLAQGFSNQPQHF
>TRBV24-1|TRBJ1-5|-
CATSDGEGYGNQPQHF
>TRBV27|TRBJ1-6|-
CASTPHDGNPYNSPLHF
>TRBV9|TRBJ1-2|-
CASSPGQVRGYGYTF
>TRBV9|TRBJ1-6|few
CASGFSNSPLHF
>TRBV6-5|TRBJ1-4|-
CASSPNRGEKLFF
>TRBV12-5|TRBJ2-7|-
CASGLIGPEQYF
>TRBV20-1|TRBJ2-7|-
CSASPVSYEQYF
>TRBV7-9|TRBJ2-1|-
CASSSKPSSGGVYNEQFF
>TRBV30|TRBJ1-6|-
CAWSVRGNFNSPLHF
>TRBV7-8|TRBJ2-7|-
CASSFAQPYEQYF
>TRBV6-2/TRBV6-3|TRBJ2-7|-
CASSQGGGTYEQYF
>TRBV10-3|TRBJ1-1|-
CAITHSLNTEAFF
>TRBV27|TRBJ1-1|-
CASSLSLSGTEAFF
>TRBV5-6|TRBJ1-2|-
CASSLELGWGDGYTF
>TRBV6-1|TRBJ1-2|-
CASSDRRQAPRGYTF
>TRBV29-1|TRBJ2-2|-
CSVVSRSRNTGELFF
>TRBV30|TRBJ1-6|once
CAWSQGAYNSPLHF
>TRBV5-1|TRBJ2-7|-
CASSLAWGQPAYEQYF
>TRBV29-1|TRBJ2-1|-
CSVEEASWGNEQFF
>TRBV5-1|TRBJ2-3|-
CASSWDRGRTDTQYF
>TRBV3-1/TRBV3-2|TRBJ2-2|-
CASSQGVRGQNTGELFF